This T cell receptor (beta chain) is drawn from a study of blood T cells in healthy people across ages. On the study more broadly: About one barcoded beta molecule per two T cells was captured by template switching.

Trimming pared 4 bases from V and 2 bases from J, leaving 12 bases between. Germline V gives CDR1 SGHRS, CDR2 YFSETQ. The CDR3 has 15 amino acids. The use of a sample-barcoded 5' primer and a J-beta primer mix characterized a second PCR of roughly 7 to 11 cycles. TCRdb recomputed calls from the 5' RACE reads with MiXCR, one row per CDR3 protein. The sample has around 600,000 distinct CDR3 sequences, around half seen once. This chain uses TRBV5-1 with TRBJ2-2; no clear D gene. The sample taken for sequencing was blood. This TCR was recovered from a man older than 75 in good health. In DNA, the CDR3 is TGCGCCAGCAGCCCTAAGATCGGAAACACCGGGGAGCTGTTTTTT. Protein: CASSPKIGNTGELFF.